This passage covers 27 T cell receptor beta chains from one sample sequenced in a study of cytomegalovirus exposure and HLA in healthy donors. Clones were read by immunoSEQ multiplex PCR, and TCRdb kept only the in-frame ones, dropping some. This table holds approximately 150,000 clones, around 85% found once. Sequencing input: PBMCs. The receptors were sampled from a man aged 25 to 40 in good health and CMV-seropositive.

This clone was counted only a few times. The V gene is TRBV10-1, the J gene TRBJ2-2; the D gene is possibly TRBD2 (6 bases). Germline assignment: CDR1 WNHNN and CDR2 SYGVQD (reference sequence). The CDR3 runs 13 residues. V lost 4 bases to trimming and J lost 5 bases, with 8 bases between them. CDR3 sequence (DNA): TGCGCCAGCAGTGGTGGGGGGACCGGGGAGCTGTTTTTT. It encodes CASSGGGTGELFF.

V and J are TRBV6-4 and TRBJ1-5; D remains unclear. This CDR3 contains 13 residues. V was pared by 6 bases and J by 5 bases, with 11 bases between. Germline V lookup: CDR1 MRHNA, CDR2 SNTAGT. The CDR3 is CASRIRLHQPQHF. CDR3 DNA sequence: TGTGCCAGCAGAATCAGGTTGCATCAGCCCCAGCATTTT.

In this sample, this clone turned up once. The chain links TRBV10-1 to TRBJ2-5; 9 bases agree with TRBD2. The CDR3 covers 15 residues. V lost 5 bases, J lost 8 bases, and 12 bases stayed unmatched. The V gene's germline CDR1 is WNHNN and CDR2 SYGVQD (reference sequence). CDR3 coding DNA: TGCGCCAGCAGTTCTAGCGGGGCGCGAGATGGTACCCAGTACTTC. Encoded protein: CASSSSGARDGTQYF.

The V call is TRBV7-2, the J call TRBJ2-3; a weak D match, TRBD2 (6 bases). Germline CDR1 SGHTA, CDR2 FQGNSA. CDR3 length: 15 residues. Trimming stripped 1 base from V and 0 bases from J, with 8 bases between. CDR3 in DNA: TGTGCCAGCAGCTTAGTGGGGGGTAGCACAGATACGCAGTATTTT. Its protein is CASSLVGGSTDTQYF. Based on the CDR3 plus reference TRBV7-2 and TRBJ2-3, the full variable domain is GAGVSQSPSNKVTEKGKDVELRCDPISGHTALYWYRQSLGQGLEFLIYFQGNSAPDKSGLPSDRFSAERTGGSVSTLTIQRTQQEDSAVYLCASSLVGGSTDTQYFGPGTRLTVL.

The V and J genes are TRBV11-3 and TRBJ2-3; D is ambiguous. Germline V gene data show CDR1 as SGHNT and CDR2 as YENEEA. This CDR3 comprises 13 residues. The V and J ends lost 3 bases and 2 bases respectively, with 6 bases between them. The CDR3 is CASSLRFTDTQYF. The CDR3 nucleotides are TGTGCCAGCAGCTTGCGGTTCACAGATACGCAGTATTTT.

The rearrangement joins TRBV2 to TRBJ2-5; 15 bases match TRBD2. CDR1 and CDR2 from the germline V gene are SNHLY and FYNNEI. This CDR3 is built from 16 residues. The V segment lost 7 bases and the J segment 1 base; nucleotides outside the gene matches: 4. The CDR3 reads CASMQGLAGGQETQYF. The CDR3 bases are TGTGCCAGCATGCAGGGACTAGCGGGGGGCCAAGAGACCCAGTACTTC.

V is TRBV4-1 and J is TRBJ1-3; D may be TRBD1 (6 bases). Germline loops: CDR1 MGHRA, CDR2 YSYEKL. This CDR3 is built from 14 residues. V was pared by 6 bases and J by 4 bases, with 13 bases between. The CDR3 is CASRGAGAGNTIYF. Here the CDR3 DNA reads TGCGCCAGCAGGGGGGCAGGGGCCGGAAACACCATATATTTT.

V usage is TRBV19 and J usage is TRBJ2-7, with a tentative D call TRBD1 (5 bases). V shed 5 bases and J shed 2 bases, with 10 bases lying between them. CDR1 is LNHDA, CDR2 SQIVND, per germline (reference sequence). This CDR3 has 13 amino acids. This CDR3 is CASSFGQAYEQYF. The CDR3 DNA reads TGTGCCAGTAGTTTCGGACAAGCCTACGAGCAGTACTTC. Together with reference TRBV19 and TRBJ2-7, the CDR3 gives the full variable domain: DGGITQSPKYLFRKEGQNVTLSCEQNLNHDAMYWYRQDPGQGLRLIYYSQIVNDFQKGDIAEGYSVSREKKESFPLTVTSAQKNPTAFYLCASSFGQAYEQYFGPGTRLTVT.

J is TRBJ1-5 and V is TRBV7-2; TRBD1 aligns across 9 bases. Germline V lookup: CDR1 SGHTA, CDR2 FQGNSA. V was clipped by 5 bases and J by 4 bases; unmatched bases: 6. CDR3 size: 15 residues. CDR3 residues: CASSTDGTGNQPQHF. The CDR3 DNA reads as TGTGCCAGCAGCACCGACGGGACAGGGAATCAGCCCCAGCATTTT.

The rearrangement uses TRBV6-1 and TRBJ2-7, with D possibly TRBD1 on 6 matching bases. The length of the CDR3 is 13 residues. Trimming stripped 5 bases from V and 7 bases from J, with 15 bases between. The germline gives CDR1 MNHNS, CDR2 SASEGT. CDR3 amino acids: CASSISWGTEQYF. CDR3 bases: TGTGCCAGCAGTATCTCATGGGGGACAGAGCAGTACTTC.

The V and J genes are TRBV6-6 and TRBJ2-3, with 10 positions matching TRBD2. The CDR3 totals 14 residues. Germline CDR1 reads MNHNY; CDR2 reads SVGAGI (reference sequence). Germline trimming cut 7 bases from V and 5 bases from J; bases unmatched to any gene: 6. CDR3 DNA: TGTGCCAGCAATCCAGCGGGGGGGCGAGATACGCAGTATTTT. It is translated as CASNPAGGRDTQYF.

The gene calls are TRBV7-3 and TRBJ2-5; TRBD2 matches at 10 bases. From germline, CDR1 is SGHTA and CDR2 FQGTGA. V lost 2 bases and J lost 5; bases outside the gene matches: 8. The CDR3 has 16 amino acids. Here the CDR3 reads CASSLLSGGARETQYF. The CDR3 coding sequence is TGTGCCAGCAGCTTATTGAGCGGGGGGGCTCGTGAGACCCAGTACTTC.

The chain joins TRBV6-5 to TRBJ2-5; TRBD2 aligns across 7 bases. The J call may be incorrect, as the DNA end agrees better with TRBJ2-7. The germline V gene has CDR1 MNHEY and CDR2 SVGAGI. The CDR3 has 14 amino acids. This chain's CDR3 is CASSYGAGAYEQYF. The CDR3 coding sequence is TGTGCCAGCAGTTACGGCGCGGGAGCCTACGAGCAGTACTTC.

The rearrangement uses TRBV14 and TRBJ1-4, with 9 nucleotides matching TRBD1. V was pared by 2 bases and J by 8 bases, with 9 bases of the junction left unmatched. This CDR3 is 16 amino acids long. CDR1 and CDR2 from the germline V gene are SGHDN and FVKESK. CDR3 coding DNA: TGTGCCAGCAGCCAACATACAGGGGGCGTATGGGAAAAACTGTTTTTT. Amino acids: CASSQHTGGVWEKLFF.

The chain recombines TRBV20-1 with TRBJ1-1; 10 nucleotides agree with TRBD1. CDR1 DFQATT and CDR2 SNEGSKA come from the germline V gene (reference sequence). The CDR3 length is 11 residues. V shed 5 bases, J shed 11 bases, and the junction held 5 bases outside the gene matches. Here the CDR3 reads CSARDRGDAFF. DNA of the CDR3: TGCAGTGCTCGGGACAGGGGCGATGCTTTCTTT.

The rearrangement links TRBV27 to TRBJ2-7; TRBD1 agrees at 11 bases. V was clipped by 4 bases and J by 5 bases; unmatched bases: 1. This CDR3 comprises 13 residues. CDR1 MNHEY and CDR2 SMNVEV come from the germline V gene (reference sequence). The CDR3 is CASSWDRGDEQYF. The CDR3 DNA is TGTGCCAGCAGTTGGGACAGGGGGGACGAGCAGTACTTC.

The chain couples TRBV5-5 to TRBJ2-7; D remains ambiguous. With 4 bases removed from V and 5 bases from J, the gap between germline ends came to 16 bases. The germline V gene has CDR1 SGHKS and CDR2 YYEKEE (reference sequence). This CDR3 region has 14 residues. The CDR3 DNA reads as TGTGCCAGCAGCCCCCACCCTTTTTTAGACGAGCAGTACTTC. This encodes CASSPHPFLDEQYF.

J is TRBJ1-2 and V is TRBV5-8; TRBD1 might be the D (5 bases). Germline V lookup: CDR1 SGHTS, CDR2 YDEGEE. V lost 2 bases and J lost 6, with 11 bases in between. The CDR3 runs to 13 residues. CDR3: CASSFDSGHGYTF. As DNA, the CDR3 is TGTGCCAGCAGCTTCGACAGTGGTCATGGCTACACCTTC. Variable domain in full (rest from reference TRBV5-8 and TRBJ1-2): EAGVTQSPTHLIKTRGQQATLRCSPISGHTSVYWYQQALGLGLQFLLWYDEGEERNRGNFPPRFSGRQFPNYSSELNVNALELEDSALYLCASSFDSGHGYTFGSGTRLTVV.

This chain joins TRBV19 and TRBJ1-3; no clear D. From germline, CDR1 is LNHDA and CDR2 SQIVND (reference sequence). This CDR3 has 15 amino acids. V shed 10 bases and J shed 0 bases, with 16 bases lying between them. The CDR3 DNA is TGTGCCACCAGGTCCCGCACACTCTCTGGAAACACCATATATTTT. Amino acids: CATRSRTLSGNTIYF.

The genes are TRBV11-2 and TRBJ1-2; D possibly corresponds to TRBD1 (5 bases). Germline V gene lookup returns CDR1 SGHAT and CDR2 FQNNGV. V lost 1 base, J lost 5 bases, and 14 bases lay in between. The CDR3 totals 15 residues. CDR3 in amino acids: CASSLGSGGGYGYTF. The CDR3 DNA is TGTGCCAGCAGCTTAGGTTCCGGGGGTGGGTATGGCTACACCTTC.

The chain uses TRBV13 and TRBJ1-2; possible D gene TRBD1, 6 bases. This CDR3 has 17 amino acids. CDR1 and CDR2 (germline): PRHDT, FYEKMQ (reference sequence). The V gene lost 5 bases and the J gene lost 4 bases, with 23 bases spanning the gap. CDR3 protein: CASSLSSSTGPTYGYTF. Here the CDR3 DNA reads TGTGCCAGCAGCCTGAGCTCCTCGACAGGCCCTACCTATGGCTACACCTTC.

This chain connects TRBV7-3 to TRBJ2-7; TRBD1 agrees at 10 bases. V lost 1 base, J lost 5 bases, and 14 bases stayed unmatched. The germline CDR1 and CDR2 sequences are SGHTA and FQGTGA. This CDR3 region has 18 residues. CDR3 region: CASSLRSRLDRGENEQYF. The DNA of the CDR3 is TGTGCCAGCAGCTTAAGGTCCCGGCTGGACAGGGGGGAAAACGAGCAGTACTTC.

The chain couples TRBV18 to TRBJ2-7, with 10 bases matching TRBD1. Per the germline V gene, CDR1 is KGHSH and CDR2 is LQKENI. The CDR3 runs to 14 residues. V shed 3 bases, J shed 4 bases, and the junction held 3 bases outside the gene matches. The CDR3, as DNA: TGTGCCAGCTCACCCGGACAGGGGGAATACGAGCAGTACTTC. It is translated as CASSPGQGEYEQYF. The variable domain in full, with the rest retrieved from reference TRBV18 and TRBJ2-7, is NAGVMQNPRHLVRRRGQEARLRCSPMKGHSHVYWYRQLPEEGLKFMVYLQKENIIDESGMPKERFSAEFPKEGPSILRIQQVVRGDSAAYFCASSPGQGEYEQYFGPGTRLTVT.

The chain uses TRBV4-1 and TRBJ2-7; 9 positions match TRBD2. The J segment lost 3 bases and the V segment lost 1 base, leaving 4 bases of the junction unmatched. CDR3 length: 15 residues. Germline V gives CDR1 MGHRA, CDR2 YSYEKL. DNA of the CDR3: TGCGCCAGCAGCCAAGGGGCGGGGGGGCTCTACGAGCAGTACTTC. It yields the protein CASSQGAGGLYEQYF.

CDR3 nucleotides: TGTGCCAGCAGCTTGATGGTAGGGGGCGCCTACGAGCAGTACTTC. This sequence encodes CASSLMVGGAYEQYF. This chain uses TRBV7-9 with TRBJ2-7, with 7 nucleotides matching TRBD1. The ends lost 3 bases at V and 2 bases at J; junction bases unmatched: 7. The CDR3 runs 15 residues. Germline lookup yields CDR1 SEHNR and CDR2 FQNEAQ (reference sequence).

The CDR3 DNA is TGTGCCAGCAGTGTCAATCCGCCATTGGTCGGCTCTGGAAACACCATATATTTT. It is translated as CASSVNPPLVGSGNTIYF. J is TRBJ1-3 and V is TRBV9; the D is unclear. The CDR3 sequence is 18 residues long. Germline V lookup: CDR1 SGDLS, CDR2 YYNGEE. V was pared by 5 bases and J by 0 bases, with 21 bases between.

The chain recombines TRBV7-8 with TRBJ2-1; D unclear. The CDR3 totals 15 residues. Per germline, CDR1 SGHVS and CDR2 FQNEAQ. V dropped 8 bases and J dropped 2 bases, with 16 bases sitting between them. This chain's CDR3 is CASWLGSSPYNEQFF. The DNA of the CDR3 is TGTGCCAGCTGGCTCGGTAGCTCCCCCTACAATGAGCAGTTCTTC.